The clone carrying this T cell receptor (beta chain) turned up a few times. These data belong to a study of early T cells in non-severe SARS-CoV-2 infection. Unique molecular identifier tags were affixed to discrete cDNA molecules. MiXCR, run by TCRdb on the 5' RACE reads, gives a single entry per CDR3 protein. The table records 75,000 or so distinct CDR3 sequences, roughly an eighth of them present only once. CDR3 size: 15 residues. CDR1 DFQATT and CDR2 SNEGSKA come from the germline V gene (reference sequence). Trimming removed 1 base at V and 2 bases at J, with 13 bases between. This sequence was found in an adult who was a healthcare worker with PCR-confirmed SARS-CoV-2 infection or an uninfected control (not recorded which). This specimen was whole blood, taken at baseline. The chain couples TRBV20-1 to TRBJ2-3; D remains ambiguous. This chain's CDR3 is CSARVPHGLTDTQYF. The CDR3, as DNA: TGCAGTGCTAGAGTCCCGCACGGGCTCACAGATACGCAGTATTTT.